The 22 T cell receptor beta chains below all came from one sample that was sequenced in a study of blood T cells in healthy people across ages. Using a J-beta primer mix together with a sample-barcoded 5' primer, a second PCR was run for roughly 6 to 11 cycles. From the 5' RACE reads, TCRdb called clonotypes with MiXCR, one entry per CDR3 protein. The sample holds 1.5 million to 2 million distinct CDR3 sequences, roughly 27% seen once. Sequenced material: blood. Receptors were obtained from a woman in her 30s in good health.

The sample holds many counts of this clonotype. The chain is built from TRBV10-3 and TRBJ2-7; D remains unclear. Deletions cut 10 bases from V and 5 bases from J, with 18 bases between. Germline V gene sequence: CDR1 ENHRY, CDR2 SYGVKD. The CDR3 extends over 13 amino acids. CDR3 residues: CATNPTALHEQYF. The DNA of the CDR3 is TGTGCCACTAACCCAACGGCGCTCCACGAGCAGTACTTC.

This clonotype has more than one count but fewer than ten. This chain joins TRBV20-1 and TRBJ2-3; 8 bases match TRBD1. Germline V gene data show CDR1 as DFQATT and CDR2 as SNEGSKA (reference sequence). V was clipped by 0 bases and J by 5 bases; unmatched bases: 4. The CDR3 sequence is 14 residues long. The CDR3 DNA follows: TGCAGTGCTAGAGACAGGGGGCATGGAGATACGCAGTATTTT. Encoded protein: CSARDRGHGDTQYF.

This clonotype has just a few counts. The genes are TRBV6-5 and TRBJ1-1; TRBD1 might be the D (5 bases). Germline-derived CDR1 and CDR2 are MNHEY and SVGAGI. The CDR3 contains 15 residues. The V end lost 0 bases, the J end lost 4 bases, and 12 bases lay between the germline ends. The CDR3 nucleotides are TGTGCCAGCAGTTACTCTAAGGGGCTGGGCACTGAAGCTTTCTTT. It translates to CASSYSKGLGTEAFF.

In its sample, this clonotype was seen a few times. The chain joins TRBV3-1 to TRBJ2-5; 7 positions match TRBD1. CDR1 LGHDT and CDR2 YNNKEL come from the germline V gene (reference sequence). V lost 1 base to trimming and J lost 2 bases; unmatched junction nucleotides: 13. The length of the CDR3 is 18 residues. CDR3 nucleotide sequence: TGTGCCAGCAGCCAAGTCCGATCCGGCAGGGGGTGGCAAGAGACCCAGTACTTC. Amino acids: CASSQVRSGRGWQETQYF.

Many counts were recorded for this clonotype. The chain recombines TRBV7-2 with TRBJ2-5; the match to TRBD2 covers 11 bases. J was trimmed by 6 bases and V by 5 bases; bases with no gene match: 5. Germline CDR1 and CDR2: SGHTA and FQGNSA. This CDR3 region has 14 residues. The chain's CDR3 is CASSQGLAAQTQYF. In DNA, the CDR3 is TGTGCCAGCAGCCAGGGACTAGCGGCTCAGACCCAGTACTTC.

This clonotype has a handful of counts. The chain combines TRBV11-2 with TRBJ2-1, with TRBD2 matching over 8 bases. J was trimmed by 4 bases and V by 2 bases; bases with no gene match: 4. Germline CDR1 reads SGHAT; CDR2 reads FQNNGV. This CDR3 has 15 amino acids. DNA of the CDR3: TGTGCCAGCAGCTTACGGGAGGGCCTTTACAATGAGCAGTTCTTC. Translated, it gives CASSLREGLYNEQFF.

This chain joins TRBV28 and TRBJ1-5; 7 bases agree with TRBD1. The CDR3 runs 13 residues. Germline CDR1 and CDR2: MDHEN and SYDVKM. V was clipped by 3 bases and J by 12 bases; unmatched bases: 8. As DNA, the CDR3 is TGTGCCAGCAGTTTCGTCCGGGACAGCGTCCAGCATTTT. It yields the protein CASSFVRDSVQHF.

The chain has TRBV12-3 or TRBV12-4 and TRBJ2-6; D possibly corresponds to TRBD2 (5 bases). This CDR3 comprises 23 residues. V was shortened by 2 bases and J by 0 bases, with 29 bases between the two germline ends. The CDR3 region is CASSLYHPLGRPFRYSGANVLTF. CDR3 DNA sequence: TGTGCCAGCAGTTTATATCACCCACTAGGTCGACCTTTTCGGTACTCTGGGGCCAACGTCCTGACTTTC.

There are many counts of this clonotype. This chain joins TRBV12-3 or TRBV12-4 and TRBJ2-3, with unresolved D. The V end lost 5 bases, the J end lost 0 bases, and 9 bases lay between the germline ends. CDR3 length: 14 amino acids. The CDR3 DNA follows: TGTGCCAGCAGTAGGTCGGCGAGCACAGATACGCAGTATTTT. This codes for CASSRSASTDTQYF.

The J gene is TRBJ2-7, the V gene TRBV20-1, with 7 bases matching TRBD2. V shed 4 bases and J 0 bases; nucleotides not matched to a gene: 6. This CDR3 is built from 14 residues. Germline V lookup: CDR1 DFQATT, CDR2 SNEGSKA (reference sequence). Here the CDR3 DNA reads TGCAGTGCTAAGCGGGGATTTCTCTCCTACGAGCAGTACTTC. It translates to CSAKRGFLSYEQYF.

This clonotype showed up many times. V and J are TRBV9 and TRBJ2-7, with D unclear. The V gene lost 0 bases and the J gene lost 6 bases, with 13 bases spanning the gap. This CDR3 region has 14 residues. Looked up from germline, CDR1 is SGDLS and CDR2 is YYNGEE. The DNA for the CDR3 is TGTGCCAGCAGCGTAGACCCAGCGTTGAGCGAGCAGTACTTC. This sequence encodes CASSVDPALSEQYF.

This clonotype was picked up one time. The junction departs from germline at one end; a sequencing error may be responsible. The chain employs TRBV7-2 and TRBJ1-4; a weak D match, TRBD1 (6 bases). There are 15 residues in the CDR3. Germline CDR1 and CDR2: SGHTA and FQGNSA. The CDR3 bases are TGTGCCAGCAGCTACGTACAGGGAAATCCGGAAAAACGGTTTTTT. Translation gives CASSYVQGNPEKRFF.

This chain links TRBV29-1 with TRBJ1-2, with 7 nucleotides matching TRBD1. Germline CDR1 reads SQVTM; CDR2 reads ANQGSEA. The CDR3 totals 16 residues. V shed 1 base, J shed 5 bases, and the junction held 13 bases outside the gene matches. The CDR3 is CSVEAPDRIVTYGYTF. The CDR3 bases are TGCAGCGTTGAAGCCCCGGACAGGATAGTAACTTATGGCTACACCTTC.

V is TRBV15 and J is TRBJ1-1; a possible D gene is TRBD1 (5 bases). Germline CDR1 is LNHNV and CDR2 is YYDKDF (reference sequence). The germline V and J ends were trimmed by 6 bases and 4 bases, with 12 bases remaining between them. CDR3 length: 13 residues. The CDR3: CATRGREGTEAFF. DNA of the CDR3: TGTGCCACCAGGGGCAGGGAGGGCACTGAAGCTTTCTTT.

This clonotype was picked up a small number of times. CDR3 sequence (DNA): TGTGCCAGCAGCCAAGAATGGGGGCCCTACGAGCAGTACTTC. This gives the protein CASSQEWGPYEQYF. This chain links TRBV3-1 with TRBJ2-7; perhaps TRBD1 as D (6 bases). The CDR3 covers 14 residues. V lost 0 bases and J lost 2, with 8 bases in between. In germline, CDR1 is LGHDT, CDR2 YNNKEL (reference sequence).

Comments on this clonotype: A much larger clone lies a single base off, so this may be a read error. The rearrangement joins TRBV5-1 to TRBJ2-7; possible D gene TRBD2, 6 bases. Germline CDR1 SGHRS, CDR2 YFSETQ. This CDR3 contains 13 residues. V lost 4 bases, J lost 3 bases, and 11 bases lay in between. The CDR3 protein is CASSVWGGYEQYF. Here the CDR3 DNA reads TGCGCCAGCAGCGTGTGGGGAGGCTACGAGCAGTACTTC.

The table lists this clonotype with a few counts. The chain uses TRBV28 and TRBJ2-1; TRBD1 might be the D (6 bases). V was trimmed by 6 bases and J by 7 bases, leaving 16 bases between them. This CDR3 contains 14 residues. Germline CDR1 and CDR2: MDHEN and SYDVKM. CDR3 sequence (DNA): TGTGCCAGCAGACCGACAGGACAGTTGAATGAGCAGTTCTTC. It codes for CASRPTGQLNEQFF.

This clonotype was found a few times. The chain recombines TRBV20-1 with TRBJ2-3; 7 bases fit TRBD2. Per germline, CDR1 DFQATT and CDR2 SNEGSKA (reference sequence). CDR3 length: 17 amino acids. J gave up 3 bases and V 0 bases, and 12 bases lay outside the gene matches. The CDR3 nucleotides are TGCAGTGCTAGAGATTTAGTGGGGGGGGATCCTACAGATACGCAGTATTTT. It translates to CSARDLVGGDPTDTQYF.

This clonotype was detected a few times. This chain joins TRBV5-1 and TRBJ2-1, with 8 bases fitting TRBD2. Trimming at V came to 4 bases and at J to 8 bases, leaving 11 bases not matched to a gene. This CDR3 has 15 amino acids. Germline V gene lookup returns CDR1 SGHRS and CDR2 YFSETQ. The CDR3 loop reads CASSPPGLEKDEQFF. CDR3 coding DNA: TGCGCCAGCAGCCCACCGGGACTAGAAAAGGATGAGCAGTTCTTC.

The chain couples TRBV9 to TRBJ2-1, with TRBD2 as a possible D gene (5 bases). CDR1 and CDR2 (germline): SGDLS, YYNGEE. The CDR3 consists of 13 residues. V was shortened by 3 bases and J by 13 bases, with 17 bases between the two germline ends. The CDR3: CASSAQLGETQFF. The CDR3 nucleotides read TGTGCCAGCAGCGCGCAACTAGGAGAGACCCAGTTCTTC.

A word on this clonotype: A much larger clone sits a single nucleotide away, making a read error possible. J is TRBJ2-7 and V is TRBV5-5, with D unresolved. Trimming shortened V by 0 bases and J by 7 bases, and 8 bases separated the two germline ends. From germline, CDR1 is SGHKS and CDR2 YYEKEE (reference sequence). This CDR3 has 12 amino acids. For the CDR3, the DNA is TGTGCCAGCAGCTTGGCCATCGATGAGCAGTACTTC. It yields the protein CASSLAIDEQYF.

This clonotype was found a few times. The rearrangement uses TRBV9 and TRBJ1-4; D is possibly TRBD1 (5 bases). This CDR3 comprises 16 residues. The V end lost 4 bases, the J end lost 5 bases, and 18 bases lay between the germline ends. Germline V gives CDR1 SGDLS, CDR2 YYNGEE. The CDR3 reads CASSFSPLGPNEKLFF. CDR3 nucleotides: TGTGCCAGCAGCTTTAGCCCCTTGGGACCAAATGAAAAACTGTTTTTT.